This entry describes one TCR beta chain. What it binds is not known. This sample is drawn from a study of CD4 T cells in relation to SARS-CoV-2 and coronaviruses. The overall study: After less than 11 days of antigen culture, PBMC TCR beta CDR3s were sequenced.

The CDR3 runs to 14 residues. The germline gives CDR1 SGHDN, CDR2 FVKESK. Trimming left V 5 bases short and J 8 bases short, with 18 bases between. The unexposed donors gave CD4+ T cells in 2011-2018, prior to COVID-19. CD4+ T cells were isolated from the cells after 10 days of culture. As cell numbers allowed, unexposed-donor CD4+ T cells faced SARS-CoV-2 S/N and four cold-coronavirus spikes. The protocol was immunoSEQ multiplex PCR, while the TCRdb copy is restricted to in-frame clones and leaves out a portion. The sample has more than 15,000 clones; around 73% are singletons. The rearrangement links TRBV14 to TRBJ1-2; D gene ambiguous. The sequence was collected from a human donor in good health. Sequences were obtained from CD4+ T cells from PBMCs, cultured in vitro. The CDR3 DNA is TGTGCCAGCAGCAACCGGGCCCGTATTGAGGGCTACACCTTC. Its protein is CASSNRARIEGYTF.